Following are 27 T cell receptor beta chains from one sample sequenced in a study of metastatic and nonmetastatic thyroid tumors. MiXCR reprocessed the PCR reads for TCRdb. Seen here are about 82,000 clones, approximately 13% observed once, and the top ten hold around 9%. Until they underwent thyroid surgery, no patient had received any treatment. Material: tumor tissue. All receptors come from a female donor with papillary thyroid cancer or a benign thyroid nodule (not recorded which). Some clones in this sample may be carry-over from other donors' samples.

A remark on this clone: A much bigger clone sits one base away, suggesting this may be a read error. Different DNA sequences within this sample yield the same CDR3. V and J are TRBV20-1 and TRBJ2-5; no definite D call. There are 13 residues in the CDR3. V lost 0 bases, J lost 5 bases, and 10 bases lay in between. Per germline, CDR1 DFQATT and CDR2 SNEGSKA (reference sequence). As DNA, the CDR3 is TGCAGTGCTAGAGACGGTAGGCTTGAGACCCAGTACTTC. It yields the protein CSARDGRLETQYF.

This clone was found many times. The chain is built from TRBV2 and TRBJ2-1; the match to TRBD2 covers 11 bases. The V segment lost 1 base and the J segment 8 bases; nucleotides outside the gene matches: 7. Germline values: CDR1 SNHLY, CDR2 FYNNEI. The CDR3 covers 16 residues. In DNA, the CDR3 is TGTGCCAGCAGTGAAGACCTAGCGGGAGGTGGAGATGAGCAGTTCTTC. Its protein is CASSEDLAGGGDEQFF.

The rearrangement uses TRBV6-1 and TRBJ2-1; 10 bases align to TRBD2. Trimming took 4 bases from V and 4 from J; bases not matched to a gene: 7. The CDR3 runs to 16 residues. Per the germline V gene, CDR1 is MNHNS and CDR2 is SASEGT. CDR3 residues: CASSASSGGQYNEQFF. DNA of the CDR3: TGTGCCAGCAGTGCCTCTAGCGGGGGCCAATACAATGAGCAGTTCTTC.

This clone was picked up many times. This chain connects TRBV2 to TRBJ2-5; 8 positions match TRBD2. CDR3 length: 15 residues. Germline trimming cut 5 bases from V and 4 bases from J; bases unmatched to any gene: 9. Germline V lookup: CDR1 SNHLY, CDR2 FYNNEI. CDR3 sequence (DNA): TGTGCCAGCAGTTCCGGGACTAGTTTTGGAGAGACCCAGTACTTC. It yields the protein CASSSGTSFGETQYF.

This clone was seen repeatedly, ten times or more. The V gene is TRBV7-3, the J gene TRBJ1-2; TRBD1 matches at 10 bases. With 5 bases clipped from V and 7 bases from J, the junction kept 4 bases outside the gene matches. CDR1 and CDR2 from the germline V gene are SGHTA and FQGTGA. The CDR3 is 13 residues long. The CDR3 sequence: CASSPGTGAGYTF. The CDR3 coding sequence is TGTGCCAGCAGCCCCGGGACAGGGGCTGGCTACACCTTC.

This clone was found a few times. The same CDR3 can be traced to other DNA sequences in this sample. The chain employs TRBV19 and TRBJ1-4; 9 nucleotides agree with TRBD1. V lost 2 bases to trimming and J lost 2 bases; unmatched junction nucleotides: 9. Germline V gene sequence: CDR1 LNHDA, CDR2 SQIVND (reference sequence). This CDR3 is built from 18 residues. This CDR3 is CASSIYRGQGKTNEKLFF. The CDR3 DNA sequence: TGTGCCAGTAGTATATATAGGGGACAGGGCAAGACTAATGAAAAACTGTTTTTT.

This clone occurred many times. The chain is built from TRBV6-1 and TRBJ2-7, with 9 bases lining up with TRBD1. CDR3 length equals 15 residues. Germline V gene sequence: CDR1 MNHNS, CDR2 SASEGT. V shed 6 bases, J shed 1 base, and the junction held 7 bases outside the gene matches. CDR3 DNA: TGTGCCAGCAGCGCTACAGGGGGCATATCCTACGAGCAGTACTTC. Encoded protein: CASSATGGISYEQYF.

This clone was seen ten or more times. The V call is TRBV15, the J call TRBJ1-1, with D unclear. Trimming removed 1 base at V and 4 bases at J, with 10 bases between. The length of the CDR3 is 14 residues. The germline gives CDR1 LNHNV, CDR2 YYDKDF (reference sequence). The CDR3 DNA follows: TGTGCCACCAGCAGAGGGGGAGGTTCCACTGAAGCTTTCTTT. Its protein is CATSRGGGSTEAFF.

This clone was observed at least ten times. The same CDR3 also results from other DNA sequences found in this sample. The V and J genes are TRBV11-3 and TRBJ2-5; D gene ambiguous. CDR1 SGHNT and CDR2 YENEEA come from the germline V gene. The CDR3 runs 15 residues. Trimming removed 2 bases from V and 2 bases from J, with 12 bases in between. The CDR3 coding sequence is TGTGCCAGCAGCTTATTTACTTCGGATCAAGAGACCCAGTACTTC. This gives the protein CASSLFTSDQETQYF.

This clone was recorded at least ten times. The V and J genes are TRBV9 and TRBJ2-7; 8 bases agree with TRBD1. With V trimmed by 5 bases and J by 3 bases, 7 bases remained unmatched. Germline V gene sequence: CDR1 SGDLS, CDR2 YYNGEE. The length of the CDR3 is 14 residues. The chain's CDR3 is CASSPTGEGYEQYF. The CDR3 DNA reads TGTGCCAGCAGTCCGACAGGGGAAGGCTACGAGCAGTACTTC.

The rearrangement links TRBV10-1 to TRBJ2-5; D is perhaps TRBD1 (6 bases). The CDR3 contains 14 residues. V was pared by 3 bases and J by 3 bases, with 11 bases between. Germline-derived CDR1 and CDR2 are WNHNN and SYGVQD (reference sequence). The CDR3 bases are TGCGCCAGCAGTGATGGGACACTAAAAGAGACCCAGTACTTC. Its protein is CASSDGTLKETQYF.

Comments on this clone: The final CDR3 position lacks the conserved phenylalanine or tryptophan, pointing to a likely read error. This chain connects TRBV28 to TRBJ1-1; D is undetermined. This CDR3 comprises 12 residues. Per germline, CDR1 MDHEN and CDR2 SYDVKM. The CDR3 spells CTSSSATTEAFL. CDR3 DNA: TGTACCAGCAGTAGTGCGACCACTGAAGCTTTCCTT.

This clone was seen a few times. It may be a read error: a sequence one base away is much more abundant. The chain has TRBV6-6 and TRBJ1-5; 10 bases are a match to TRBD1. The V segment lost 2 bases and the J segment 5 bases; nucleotides outside the gene matches: 6. This CDR3 has 16 residues. Germline CDR1 and CDR2: MNHNY and SVGAGI (reference sequence). CDR3 amino acids: CASSYPTGGKDQPQHF. CDR3 DNA sequence: TGTGCCAGCAGTTACCCGACAGGGGGCAAGGATCAGCCCCAGCATTTT.

This clone was counted ten times or more. The genes are TRBV4-2 and TRBJ1-3; TRBD1 matches at 8 bases. The ends lost 0 bases at V and 2 bases at J; junction bases unmatched: 3. Germline V gene data show CDR1 as LGHNA and CDR2 as YNFKEQ. The length of the CDR3 is 16 residues. In DNA, the CDR3 is TGTGCCAGCAGCCAAGATTCGGACAGGGCTGGAAACACCATATATTTT. This codes for CASSQDSDRAGNTIYF.

This clone appeared a few times. This chain links TRBV2 with TRBJ2-7; no clear D gene. Germline V gene data show CDR1 as SNHLY and CDR2 as FYNNEI. The CDR3 is made up of 11 amino acids. V dropped 1 base and J dropped 7 bases, with 5 bases sitting between them. The CDR3 DNA reads TGTGCCAGCAGTGAAGGCCTGGAGCAGTACTTC. Encoded protein: CASSEGLEQYF.

This clone was seen many times. This sequence joins TRBV11-2 and TRBJ1-2, with a tentative D call TRBD1 (6 bases). This CDR3 region has 16 residues. Trimming shortened V by 7 bases and J by 2 bases, and 20 bases separated the two germline ends. The V gene's germline CDR1 is SGHAT and CDR2 FQNNGV. CDR3: CASIDVKTGSNYGYTF. DNA for the CDR3: TGTGCCAGCATCGATGTAAAGACAGGTTCCAACTATGGCTACACCTTC.

This clone was detected many times. The rearrangement joins TRBV19 to TRBJ1-5; TRBD1 matches at 8 bases. The CDR3 contains 16 residues. With 5 bases clipped from V and 3 bases from J, the junction kept 9 bases outside the gene matches. Germline CDR1 is LNHDA and CDR2 is SQIVND (reference sequence). CDR3 residues: CASSRQGRAINQPQHF. The CDR3 DNA sequence: TGTGCCAGTAGTCGACAGGGGAGGGCCATCAATCAGCCCCAGCATTTT.

About this clone: It may be a read error: a sequence one base away is much more abundant. Other nucleotide sequences in the sample specify the same CDR3. The CDR3, as DNA: TGTGCCAGCAGCCCCTCGGTATCGGGCACCAACTATGGCTACACCTTC. Amino acids: CASSPSVSGTNYGYTF. This rearrangement joins TRBV7-6 to TRBJ1-2; D is unresolved. The CDR3 loop spans 16 amino acids. Germline V gene data show CDR1 as SGHVS and CDR2 as FNYEAQ. V was trimmed by 5 bases and J by 2 bases, leaving 18 bases between them.

This clone occurred many times. The rearrangement joins TRBV6-1 to TRBJ2-1; the D gene is possibly TRBD2 (6 bases). Between the trimmed V and J ends, which lost 2 bases and 9 bases, there was a span of 17 bases. CDR1 is MNHNS, CDR2 SASEGT, per germline. The CDR3 covers 15 residues. The CDR3 region has the DNA TGTGCCAGCAGTGAAAGTCTAGGGCGGGGAGGTGAGCAGTTCTTC. Protein sequence: CASSESLGRGGEQFF.

The sample holds many counts of this clone. The chain combines TRBV6-1 with TRBJ1-4, with D perhaps TRBD1 (6 bases). The V gene's germline CDR1 is MNHNS and CDR2 SASEGT. The CDR3 totals 18 residues. V was shortened by 3 bases and J by 7 bases, with 24 bases between the two germline ends. CDR3 residues: CASSEVRGVGNFGEKLFF. The CDR3 DNA follows: TGTGCCAGCAGTGAGGTCAGGGGCGTCGGAAACTTTGGTGAAAAACTGTTTTTT.

This clone has ten or more counts. The rearrangement links TRBV6-5 to TRBJ1-5; D perhaps matches TRBD1 (5 bases). The ends were cut back, 2 bases at V and 7 bases at J, with 15 bases in the middle. Germline CDR1 reads MNHEY; CDR2 reads SVGAGI. CDR3 length equals 15 residues. The CDR3 reads CASSYIGRGDQPQHF. The CDR3 DNA follows: TGTGCCAGCAGTTACATCGGGCGGGGCGACCAGCCCCAGCATTTT.

Note on this clone: One base away lies a much larger clone, so this may be a sequencing read error. The rearrangement joins TRBV20-1 to TRBJ2-2; D remains unclear. The CDR3 sequence is 13 residues long. Between the trimmed V and J ends, which lost 2 bases and 1 base, there was a span of 5 bases. Germline V CDR1 and CDR2: DFQATT, SNEGSKA (reference sequence). The CDR3 region has the DNA TGCAGTGCTAGACGGCGGAACACCGGGGAGCTGTTTTTT. The encoded protein is CSARRRNTGELFF.

This clone was seen many times. This chain connects TRBV19 to TRBJ1-1; D unclear. Trimming removed 10 bases from V and 7 bases from J, with 13 bases in between. Germline CDR1 and CDR2: LNHDA and SQIVND (reference sequence). CDR3 length: 11 amino acids. CDR3 in DNA: TGTGCCACCACTGGAGGTGGTGAAGCTTTCTTT. Residues: CATTGGGEAFF.

This clone was counted many times. The chain employs TRBV20-1 and TRBJ2-7; D not resolved. This CDR3 comprises 16 residues. The germline CDR1 and CDR2 sequences are DFQATT and SNEGSKA (reference sequence). Trimming shortened V by 0 bases and J by 3 bases, and 18 bases separated the two germline ends. The CDR3 loop is CSARERKIITNYEQYF. For the CDR3, the DNA is TGCAGTGCTAGAGAGAGGAAGATAATAACCAACTACGAGCAGTACTTC.

This clone was observed a handful of times. Germline and junction disagree at one end, which may indicate a read error. The V call is TRBV6-1, the J call TRBJ2-3, with D possibly being TRBD1 or TRBD2 (6 bases each). The CDR3 spans 14 residues. In germline, CDR1 is MNHNS, CDR2 SASEGT. CDR3 sequence (DNA): TGTGCCAAGATTGCTCGGGGGCATGGGGATAAGCAGTATTTT. This encodes CAKIARGHGDKQYF.

This clone has at least ten counts. Other DNA sequences from this sample encode an identical CDR3 as well. The chain uses TRBV7-2 and TRBJ2-5, with D tentatively TRBD1 or TRBD2 (5 bases each). V was cut by 5 bases and J by 2 bases, with 12 bases left in between. Germline CDR1 SGHTA, CDR2 FQGNSA. There are 14 residues in the CDR3. CDR3 in amino acids: CASSIGTSQETQYF. The CDR3 nucleotides are TGTGCCAGCAGCATAGGGACGTCTCAAGAGACCCAGTACTTC.

This clone appeared many times. The chain combines TRBV5-8 with TRBJ2-7; D gene ambiguous. This CDR3 contains 12 residues. Germline V gene data show CDR1 as SGHTS and CDR2 as YDEGEE. V lost 4 bases and J lost 0, with 5 bases in between. The CDR3 is CASSESSYEQYF. The CDR3 DNA reads as TGTGCCAGCAGCGAAAGCTCCTACGAGCAGTACTTC. Complete variable domain (other parts from reference TRBV5-8 and TRBJ2-7): EAGVTQSPTHLIKTRGQQATLRCSPISGHTSVYWYQQALGLGLQFLLWYDEGEERNRGNFPPRFSGRQFPNYSSELNVNALELEDSALYLCASSESSYEQYFGPGTRLTVT.